The 23 T cell receptor beta chains below were found in one sample sequenced in a study of CXCR3-negative and CXCR3-positive naive CD8 T cells. Their antigens are not known. Study conclusions and caveats: Hydrophobicity was higher for TRB CDR3s found in CXCR3-positive naive cells than in CXCR3-negative naive cells.

The TRB cDNA libraries were prepared by 5' RACE with UMI labels. Reanalyzing the 5' RACE reads, TCRdb keeps one entry per CDR3 protein, without DNA. The sample table includes around 95,000 distinct CDR3 sequences. The specimen sequenced was naive CXCR3+ CD8+ T cells from blood. Described subset: CD45RO-CCR7+CD27+CD95- naive CD8+ T cells expressing CXCR3 (TNR3+). Receptors were obtained from a human donor in good health. Some clones in this sample may be carry-over from other donors' samples.

The gene calls are TRBV29-1 and TRBJ2-3; TCRdb indicates TRBD1, and absent DNA this call remains unverified. This CDR3 has 14 residues. In germline, CDR1 is SQVTM, CDR2 ANQGSEA. The CDR3 is CSVVWDSYTDTQYF.

The chain couples TRBV27 to TRBJ2-2; TCRdb indicates TRBD2, and absent DNA this call remains unverified. CDR3 length: 17 amino acids. Germline V lookup: CDR1 MNHEY, CDR2 SMNVEV (reference sequence). The CDR3 spells CASSLLAGGPGTGELFF.

The gene calls are TRBV7-8 and TRBJ2-5; TCRdb's D call of TRBD1 is untestable without DNA. This CDR3 spans 15 amino acids. In germline, CDR1 is SGHVS, CDR2 FQNEAQ. The CDR3 is CASSLADGGPEAQYF.

The chain combines TRBV4-2 with TRBJ2-7. Germline V lookup: CDR1 LGHNA, CDR2 YNFKEQ. The CDR3 extends over 13 amino acids. The CDR3 is CASSQGLLAEQYF.

The genes are TRBV20-1 and TRBJ2-1; TCRdb's assignment of TRBD1 cannot be checked, as there is no DNA. Germline CDR1 and CDR2: DFQATT and SNEGSKA (reference sequence). CDR3 size: 20 residues. CDR3 in amino acids: CSARDPLGGPLSRSYNEQFF.

The chain couples TRBV5-1 to TRBJ2-3; TCRdb indicates TRBD2, and absent DNA this call remains unverified. Germline V lookup: CDR1 SGHRS, CDR2 YFSETQ. There are 13 residues in the CDR3. The CDR3 here is CASASGGSDTQYF.

V usage is TRBV21-1 and J usage is TRBJ2-2; the TRBD2 assignment by TCRdb is unverifiable without DNA. TRBV21-1 is designated a pseudogene. The CDR3 extends over 17 amino acids. The CDR3 sequence: CASSMGSGGHNTGELFF.

J is TRBJ2-2 and V is TRBV20-1; there is no DNA to check the TCRdb D call of TRBD2. This CDR3 comprises 18 residues. Germline values: CDR1 DFQATT, CDR2 SNEGSKA (reference sequence). CDR3 loop: CSARDLVGASVYTGELFF.

V is TRBV28 and J is TRBJ1-2. This CDR3 spans 14 amino acids. CDR1 and CDR2 (germline): MDHEN, SYDVKM. The CDR3 loop is CASSFRGVSYGYTF.

V is TRBV30 and J is TRBJ2-1; TCRdb lists TRBD1, though no DNA is available to test this call. Germline V gene sequence: CDR1 GTSNPN, CDR2 SVGIG (reference sequence). The CDR3 runs 13 residues. The CDR3 is CAWSVIGTGGRFF.

The V gene is TRBV19, the J gene TRBJ2-1; the D call from TCRdb, TRBD2, cannot be confirmed without DNA. Germline V gene lookup returns CDR1 LNHDA and CDR2 SQIVND (reference sequence). The length of the CDR3 is 15 residues. This CDR3 is CASRVTSGGNNEQFF.

The chain couples TRBV11-2 to TRBJ2-7; TCRdb's assignment of TRBD1 cannot be checked, as there is no DNA. The CDR3 contains 14 residues. Germline values: CDR1 SGHAT, CDR2 FQNNGV. CDR3 loop: CASSLDRGNYEQYF. Together with reference TRBV11-2 and TRBJ2-7, the CDR3 gives the full variable domain: EAGVAQSPRYKIIEKRQSVAFWCNPISGHATLYWYQQILGQGPKLLIQFQNNGVVDDSQLPKDRFSAERLKGVDSTLKIQPAKLEDSAVYLCASSLDRGNYEQYFGPGTRLTVT.

The chain couples TRBV7-6 to TRBJ2-2; without DNA, the TCRdb call of TRBD1 cannot be checked. Germline V gene sequence: CDR1 SGHVS, CDR2 FNYEAQ. This CDR3 is 15 amino acids long. CDR3 in amino acids: CASTPLKGATGELFF.

The genes are TRBV27 and TRBJ1-5; TCRdb gives TRBD1 as the D gene, but with no DNA this cannot be confirmed. The germline gives CDR1 MNHEY, CDR2 SMNVEV (reference sequence). The CDR3 has 15 residues. CDR3 in amino acids: CASSLAGALGQPQHF.

This chain uses TRBV21-1 with TRBJ2-2; checking the TCRdb D call of TRBD1 is not possible without DNA. TRBV21-1 is described as a pseudogene. CDR3 length: 16 amino acids. The CDR3 spells CASSEEGVVNTGELFF.

The V gene is TRBV7-2, the J gene TRBJ2-7. This CDR3 has 13 amino acids. CDR1 and CDR2 from the germline V gene are SGHTA and FQGNSA. CDR3 in amino acids: CASSHSQSYEQYF.

This rearrangement joins TRBV14 to TRBJ2-1. Germline V gene sequence: CDR1 SGHDN, CDR2 FVKESK. CDR3 length equals 15 residues. CDR3 region: CASSQAGGACNEQFF.

The rearrangement uses TRBV12-3 or TRBV12-4 and TRBJ1-2; TCRdb's D gene call, TRBD1, goes unchecked for lack of DNA. This CDR3 comprises 12 residues. CDR3 residues: CASSFPGDGYTF.

V gene TRBV20-1 combines with J gene TRBJ2-7; TCRdb's D gene call, TRBD1, goes unchecked for lack of DNA. Germline lookup yields CDR1 DFQATT and CDR2 SNEGSKA (reference sequence). CDR3 length: 13 residues. The CDR3 spells CSARGPQGYEQYF.

The chain uses TRBV20-1 and TRBJ2-5; TCRdb's D gene call, TRBD2, goes unchecked for lack of DNA. The CDR3 totals 16 residues. Germline CDR1 and CDR2: DFQATT and SNEGSKA (reference sequence). CDR3 sequence reads: CSARDQNGRDLETQYF.

V gene TRBV7-6 combines with J gene TRBJ2-7. The V gene's germline CDR1 is SGHVS and CDR2 FNYEAQ. This CDR3 is 13 amino acids long. The CDR3 protein is CASSLQGSAEQYF.

The rearrangement uses TRBV7-3 and TRBJ2-5. CDR1 and CDR2 (germline): SGHTA, FQGTGA. The CDR3 totals 13 residues. The CDR3 is CASNTTVQETQYF.

The chain combines TRBV6-2 or TRBV6-3 with TRBJ2-1; as DNA is missing, the TRBD1 call by TCRdb cannot be tested. Germline V gene sequence: CDR1 MNHEY, CDR2 SVGEGT. This CDR3 region has 21 residues. CDR3 residues: CASSSSRTSGTGGNFNNEQFF.